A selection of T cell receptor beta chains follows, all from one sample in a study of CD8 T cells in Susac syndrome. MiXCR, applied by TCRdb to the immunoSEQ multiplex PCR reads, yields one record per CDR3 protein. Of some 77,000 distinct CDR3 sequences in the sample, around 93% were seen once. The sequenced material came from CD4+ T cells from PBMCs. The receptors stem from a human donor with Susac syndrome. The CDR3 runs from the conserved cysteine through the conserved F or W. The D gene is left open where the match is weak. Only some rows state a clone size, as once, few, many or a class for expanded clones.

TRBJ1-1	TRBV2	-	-	TGTGCCAGCAGGACCAGGAGGGAGGCTTTCTTT	CASRTRREAFF
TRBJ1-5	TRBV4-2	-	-	TGTGCCAGCAGCCAAGATCGCAGGAATCAGCCCCAGCATTTT	CASSQDRRNQPQHF
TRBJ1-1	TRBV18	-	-	TGTGTTTCGGGGGGCGCGAACACTGAAGCTTTCTTT	CVSGGANTEAFF
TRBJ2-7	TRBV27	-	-	TGTGCCAGCAGTTTCAGGGGTTACTACGAGCAGTACTTC	CASSFRGYYEQYF
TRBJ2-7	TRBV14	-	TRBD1	TGTGCCAGCAGCCCAAGACAGGGGCGGTACGAGCAGTACTTC	CASSPRQGRYEQYF
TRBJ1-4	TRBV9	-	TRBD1	TGTGCCAGCAGCGCGACGAAAGGACAGGAGGGGGAAAAACTGTTTTTT	CASSATKGQEGEKLFF
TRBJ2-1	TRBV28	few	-	TGTGCCAGCAAAGGGTCCTCCTACAATGAGCAGTTCTTC	CASKGSSYNEQFF
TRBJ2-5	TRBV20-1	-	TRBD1	TGCAGTGCTAGAAATCCAGGGGGTCCCTTGGAGACCCAGTACTTC	CSARNPGGPLETQYF
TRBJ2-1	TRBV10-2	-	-	TGCGCCAGCAGTATCCTTCCCGGGCAGGAGCAGTTCTTC	CASSILPGQEQFF
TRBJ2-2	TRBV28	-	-	TGTGCCAGCACTATCGGGGGAGAGAACACCGGGGAGCTGTTTTTT	CASTIGGENTGELFF
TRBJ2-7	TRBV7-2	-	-	TGTGCCAGCAGCTCTAAAGGGAGACACGAGCAGTACTTC	CASSSKGRHEQYF
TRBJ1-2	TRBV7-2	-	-	TGTGCCAGCAGCTTAGTAGAGAGGGAAGGCTATGGCTACACCTTC	CASSLVEREGYGYTF
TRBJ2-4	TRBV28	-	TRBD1	TGTGCCAGCAGTTTATACAGGGGGCGGACGCCTAGGGGCATTCAGTACTTC	CASSLYRGRTPRGIQYF
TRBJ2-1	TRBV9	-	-	TGTGCCAGCAGCGTAAGCGCGGCTCGGGGCAATGAGCAGTTCTTC	CASSVSAARGNEQFF
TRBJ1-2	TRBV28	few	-	TGTGCCAGCACCACATCACCCAGAAACTATGGCTACACCTTC	CASTTSPRNYGYTF
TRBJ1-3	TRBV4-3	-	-	TGCGCCAGCAGCCAAGGAGGAAGGAACTCTGGAAACACCATATATTTT	CASSQGGRNSGNTIYF
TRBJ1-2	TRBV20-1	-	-	TGCAGTGCTACTCGTGGATCTAACTATGGCTACACCTTC	CSATRGSNYGYTF
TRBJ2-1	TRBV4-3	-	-	TGCGCCAGCAGCAGATCCATCGGGGGCCGCTCCTACAATGAGCAGTTCTTC	CASSRSIGGRSYNEQFF
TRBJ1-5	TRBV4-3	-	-	TGCGCCAGCAGCCAAACTCCGTATAGCAATCAGCCCCAGCATTTT	CASSQTPYSNQPQHF
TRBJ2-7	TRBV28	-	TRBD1	TGTGCCAGCAGTCGACCCGGGACAGGGGTCTACGAGCAGTACTTC	CASSRPGTGVYEQYF
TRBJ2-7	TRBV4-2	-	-	TGTGCCAGCAGCCAAGATCGGCAGGGCACCTACGAGCAGTACTTC	CASSQDRQGTYEQYF
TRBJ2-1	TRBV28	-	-	TGTGCCAGCAGTTCTCCTACTAAACCCGAGCAGTTCTTC	CASSSPTKPEQFF